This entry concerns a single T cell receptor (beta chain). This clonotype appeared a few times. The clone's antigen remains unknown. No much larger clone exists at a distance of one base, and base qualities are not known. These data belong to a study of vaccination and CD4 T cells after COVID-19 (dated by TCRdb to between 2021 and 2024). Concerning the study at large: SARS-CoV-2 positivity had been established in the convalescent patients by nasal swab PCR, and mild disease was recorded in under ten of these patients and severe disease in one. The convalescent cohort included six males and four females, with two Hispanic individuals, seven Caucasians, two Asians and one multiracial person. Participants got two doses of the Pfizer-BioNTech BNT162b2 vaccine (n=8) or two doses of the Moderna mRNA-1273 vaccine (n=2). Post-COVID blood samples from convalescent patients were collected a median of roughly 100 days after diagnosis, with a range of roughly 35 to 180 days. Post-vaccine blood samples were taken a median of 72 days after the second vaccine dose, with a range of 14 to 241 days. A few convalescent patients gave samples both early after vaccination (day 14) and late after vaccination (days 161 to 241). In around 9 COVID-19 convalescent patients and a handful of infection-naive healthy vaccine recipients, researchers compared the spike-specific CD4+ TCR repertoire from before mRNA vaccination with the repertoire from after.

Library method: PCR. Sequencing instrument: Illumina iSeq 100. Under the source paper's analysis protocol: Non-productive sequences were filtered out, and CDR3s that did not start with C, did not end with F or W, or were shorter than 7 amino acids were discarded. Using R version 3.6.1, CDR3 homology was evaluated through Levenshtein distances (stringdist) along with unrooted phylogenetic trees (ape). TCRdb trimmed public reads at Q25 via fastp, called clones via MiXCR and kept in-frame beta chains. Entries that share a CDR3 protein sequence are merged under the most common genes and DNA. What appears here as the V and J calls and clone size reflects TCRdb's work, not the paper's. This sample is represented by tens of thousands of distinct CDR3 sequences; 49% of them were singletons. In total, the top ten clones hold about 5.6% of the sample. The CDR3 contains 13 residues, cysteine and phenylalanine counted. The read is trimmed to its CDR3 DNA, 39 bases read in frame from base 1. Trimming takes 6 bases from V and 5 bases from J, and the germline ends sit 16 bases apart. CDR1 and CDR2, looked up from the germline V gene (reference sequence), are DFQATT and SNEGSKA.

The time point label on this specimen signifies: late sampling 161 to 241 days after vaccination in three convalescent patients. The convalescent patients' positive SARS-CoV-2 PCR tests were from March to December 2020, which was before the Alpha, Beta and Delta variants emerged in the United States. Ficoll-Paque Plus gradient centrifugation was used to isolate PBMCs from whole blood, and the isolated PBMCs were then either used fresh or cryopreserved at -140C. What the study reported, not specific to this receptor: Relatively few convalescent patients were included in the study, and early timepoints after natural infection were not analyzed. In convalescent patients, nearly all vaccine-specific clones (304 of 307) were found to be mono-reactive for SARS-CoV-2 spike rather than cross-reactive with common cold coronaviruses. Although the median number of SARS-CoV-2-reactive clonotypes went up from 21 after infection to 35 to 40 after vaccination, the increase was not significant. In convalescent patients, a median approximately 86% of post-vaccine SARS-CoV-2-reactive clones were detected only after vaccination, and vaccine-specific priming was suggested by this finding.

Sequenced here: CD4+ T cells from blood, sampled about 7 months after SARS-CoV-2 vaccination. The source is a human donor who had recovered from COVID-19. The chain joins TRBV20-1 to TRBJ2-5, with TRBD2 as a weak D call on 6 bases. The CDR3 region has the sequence CSAAAEGRETQYF. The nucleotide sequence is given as TGCAGTGCCGCCGCGGAGGGCCGGGAGACCCAGTACTTC.